What follows describes a single TCR beta chain. These data come from a study of technical replicates of blood from several donors. CDR1 and CDR2 (germline): SGHNT, YYREEE (reference sequence). The junction had 7 bases not matched to a gene; V was cut back by 4 bases and J by 6 bases. The CDR3 consists of 16 residues. Measured with immunoSEQ multiplex PCR; TCRdb has only the in-frame clones, and not every one. Found here are over 90,000 clones, approximately 96% of them singletons; the top ten hold less than 0.45%. This chain links TRBV5-4 with TRBJ2-1, with TRBD2 matching over 13 bases. This clonotype originated in a human donor in good health. The sequencing sample was made of T cells isolated from PBMCs. The CDR3 nucleotides are TGTGCCAGCAGCGAGGGACTAGCGGGACTCCTCAATGAGCAGTTCTTC. It yields the protein CASSEGLAGLLNEQFF.